Below, 20 T cell receptor beta chains from the same sample are listed, as sequenced in a study of blood T cell repertoires in COVID-19. Generated by immunoSEQ multiplex PCR, the TCRdb table keeps only in-frame clones and is missing some. The table shows roughly 45,000 clones, with roughly 73% occurring only once. Sequenced sample: peripheral blood. These receptors came from a woman between 65 and 79 years old with acute or convalescent COVID-19.

The chain is built from TRBV25-1 and TRBJ2-7; 12 bases map to TRBD1. V dropped 6 bases and J dropped 7; count of bases not matched to a gene: 10. This CDR3 contains 15 residues. The V gene's germline CDR1 is MGHDK and CDR2 SYGVNS. The DNA for the CDR3 is TGTGCCAGCAGCCCACGGGGACAGGGGGCGGGTGAGCAGTACTTC. It encodes CASSPRGQGAGEQYF.

This clone appeared once. The CDR3 sequence is CASSPTGGNTIYF. CDR3 in DNA: TGTGCCAGCAGTCCGACAGGGGGAAACACCATATATTTT. This chain uses TRBV2 with TRBJ1-3; TRBD1 matches at 7 bases. The CDR3 covers 13 residues. In germline, CDR1 is SNHLY, CDR2 FYNNEI. Trimming removed 5 bases from V and 4 bases from J; junction bases left unmatched: 2.

The chain carries TRBV19 and TRBJ1-2; 7 bases map to TRBD1. CDR1 is LNHDA, CDR2 SQIVND, per germline (reference sequence). After removal of 4 bases from V and 2 bases from J, the junction contained 1 base not matched to a gene. This CDR3 has 13 amino acids. The CDR3 protein is CASSTGQNYGYTF. CDR3 nucleotide sequence: TGTGCCAGTAGTACGGGACAGAACTATGGCTACACCTTC.

The rearrangement links TRBV28 to TRBJ1-2; TRBD1 is a possible D gene (5 bases). The CDR3 covers 13 residues. V lost 4 bases, J lost 8 bases, and 14 bases lay in between. The germline gives CDR1 MDHEN, CDR2 SYDVKM. CDR3 protein: CASSSRQTWGYTF. The CDR3 nucleotides are TGTGCCAGCAGTTCGAGACAGACGTGGGGCTACACCTTC.

The J gene is TRBJ1-2, the V gene TRBV28, with 9 bases fitting TRBD1. Germline assignment: CDR1 MDHEN and CDR2 SYDVKM. J gave up 8 bases and V 2 bases, and 9 bases lay outside the gene matches. The CDR3 loop spans 15 amino acids. The CDR3 nucleotides are TGTGCCAGCAGTTTAGCCCCCGGGACAGGGACCGGCTACACCTTC. Translated, it gives CASSLAPGTGTGYTF.

The V gene is TRBV6-5, the J gene TRBJ1-1; the D is unclear. CDR1 and CDR2 from the germline V gene are MNHEY and SVGAGI. The CDR3 consists of 14 residues. V was shortened by 0 bases and J by 1 base, with 6 bases between the two germline ends. The DNA of the CDR3 is TGTGCCAGCAGTTACTCGAGGCCGAACACTGAAGCTTTCTTT. Its translation is CASSYSRPNTEAFF.

This clone was seen a handful of times. The rearrangement links TRBV5-1 to TRBJ1-4; D is ambiguous. Looked up from germline, CDR1 is SGHRS and CDR2 is YFSETQ. The V end lost 3 bases, the J end lost 4 bases, and 10 bases lay between the germline ends. The CDR3 runs to 14 residues. CDR3 sequence: CASSSDLVNEKLFF. CDR3 DNA: TGCGCCAGCAGCTCGGACTTAGTTAATGAAAAACTGTTTTTT.

J is TRBJ2-3 and V is TRBV4-2; 7 bases fit TRBD1. Germline lookup yields CDR1 LGHNA and CDR2 YNFKEQ. This CDR3 has 15 amino acids. V was clipped by 3 bases and J by 1 base; unmatched bases: 4. The chain's CDR3 is CASSHSGQGTDTQYF. For the CDR3, the DNA is TGTGCCAGCAGCCACTCCGGACAGGGCACAGATACGCAGTATTTT.

The chain employs TRBV3-1 (or the pseudogene TRBV3-2) and TRBJ2-2; 12 bases map to TRBD1. CDR1 and CDR2 (germline): LGHDT, YNNKEL (reference sequence). V dropped 5 bases and J dropped 2; count of bases not matched to a gene: 9. This CDR3 region has 18 residues. The CDR3 DNA sequence: TGTGCCAGCAGCAAGCCGGGACAGGGGGCTGTTAACACCGGGGAGCTGTTTTTT. This translates into CASSKPGQGAVNTGELFF.

The chain joins TRBV15 to TRBJ1-3; D ambiguous. Trimming pared 3 bases from V and 0 bases from J, leaving 15 bases between. The CDR3 is 17 residues long. Per germline, CDR1 LNHNV and CDR2 YYDKDF (reference sequence). CDR3: CATSSANAAYSGNTIYF. In nucleotides, the CDR3 is TGTGCCACCAGCAGCGCCAATGCGGCTTACTCTGGAAACACCATATATTTT.

This clone was picked up a small number of times. The genes are TRBV7-8 and TRBJ2-2, with a tentative D call TRBD2 (7 bases). In germline, CDR1 is SGHVS, CDR2 FQNEAQ. The CDR3 length is 16 residues. Trimming pared 5 bases from V and 5 bases from J, leaving 18 bases between. The CDR3 protein is CASSRGAGEATGELFF. DNA of the CDR3: TGTGCCAGCAGCCGGGGGGCAGGGGAAGCGACCGGGGAGCTGTTTTTT.

The chain recombines TRBV5-8 with TRBJ2-1; D is possibly TRBD1 (7 bases). This CDR3 has 17 amino acids. Germline V lookup: CDR1 SGHTS, CDR2 YDEGEE. The V end lost 0 bases, the J end lost 4 bases, and 17 bases lay between the germline ends. This CDR3 is CASSLAAGGKVYNEQFF. The CDR3 region has the DNA TGTGCCAGCAGCTTGGCGGCAGGGGGGAAGGTTTACAATGAGCAGTTCTTC.

V is TRBV7-2 and J is TRBJ1-2, with a tentative D call TRBD1 (6 bases). CDR3 length: 14 amino acids. The V gene lost 5 bases and the J gene lost 7 bases, with 17 bases spanning the gap. The germline V gene has CDR1 SGHTA and CDR2 FQGNSA. CDR3 nucleotide sequence: TGTGCCAGCAGCCAACTCCCAGGGGTGAGTGGCTACACCTTC. Translating gives CASSQLPGVSGYTF.

The rearrangement uses TRBV24-1 and TRBJ2-2; 8 bases line up with TRBD1. The V segment lost 1 base and the J segment 6 bases; nucleotides outside the gene matches: 12. CDR3 length: 18 residues. The germline gives CDR1 KGHDR, CDR2 SFDVKD. The CDR3 coding sequence is TGTGCCACCAGTGATTTTAACCCACAGGACAGGGAGGCCGGGGAGCTGTTTTTT. Its translation: CATSDFNPQDREAGELFF.

With regard to this clone: Relative to the germline gene, one junction end is altered; a read error may explain this. The chain uses TRBV7-7 and TRBJ2-1; 9 bases map to TRBD1. The CDR3 loop spans 14 amino acids. CDR1 and CDR2 from the germline V gene are SSHAT and FNYEAQ (reference sequence). DNA for the CDR3: TGTGCTAGCAGCGCGGGGACAGGGTACAATGAGCAGTTCTTC. This encodes CASSAGTGYNEQFF.

This chain connects TRBV6-6 to TRBJ1-1; TRBD1 matches 8 bases. CDR1 and CDR2 (germline): MNHNY, SVGAGI (reference sequence). V was pared by 4 bases and J by 1 base, with 5 bases of the junction left unmatched. This CDR3 is 15 amino acids long. CDR3 sequence: CASSSRGQANTEAFF. CDR3 bases: TGTGCCAGCAGTTCCAGGGGACAGGCGAACACTGAAGCTTTCTTT.

The chain recombines TRBV11-1 with TRBJ1-1; no reliable D call. V was shortened by 5 bases and J by 1 base, with 14 bases between the two germline ends. This CDR3 spans 15 amino acids. Germline-derived CDR1 and CDR2 are SGHAT and FQDESV (reference sequence). The CDR3, as DNA: TGTGCCAGCAGCCGCTTGCGGCAGACGAACACTGAAGCTTTCTTT. It translates to CASSRLRQTNTEAFF.

This chain joins TRBV6-6 and TRBJ2-2; TRBD1 might be the D (6 bases). This CDR3 has 15 amino acids. CDR1 and CDR2 (germline): MNHNY, SVGAGI (reference sequence). Trimming shortened V by 0 bases and J by 6 bases, and 11 bases separated the two germline ends. The CDR3 DNA follows: TGTGCCAGCAGTTACTCGGACCAGGGGTCCGGGGAGCTGTTTTTT. Amino acid sequence: CASSYSDQGSGELFF.

The chain is built from TRBV2 and TRBJ2-1; 7 bases fit TRBD2. V lost 8 bases to trimming and J lost 0 bases; unmatched junction nucleotides: 7. This CDR3 spans 15 amino acids. Germline V lookup: CDR1 SNHLY, CDR2 FYNNEI. This CDR3 reads CASGGLPSSYNEQFF. The CDR3 DNA follows: TGTGCCAGCGGGGGACTACCCAGCTCCTACAATGAGCAGTTCTTC. Supplemented by reference TRBV2 and TRBJ2-1, the full variable domain reads EPEVTQTPSHQVTQMGQEVILRCVPISNHLYFYWYRQILGQKVEFLVSFYNNEISEKSEIFDDQFSVERPDGSNFTLKIRSTKLEDSAMYFCASGGLPSSYNEQFFGPGTRLTVL.

About this clone itself: One junction end does not reproduce the germline sequence, and a read error may be involved. The rearrangement joins TRBV3-1 (or the pseudogene TRBV3-2) to TRBJ1-1; D is perhaps TRBD1 (5 bases). The CDR3 loop spans 16 amino acids. The germline V gene has CDR1 LGHDT and CDR2 YNNKEL (reference sequence). The CDR3 loop reads CASSQDGRGLDTEAFF. The DNA for the CDR3 is TGTGCCAGCAGCCAAGATGGGAGGGGCTTAGATACTGAAGCTTTTTTT.